These 7 T cell receptor beta chains came from one sample sequenced in a study of blood T cell repertoires in COVID-19. Measured with immunoSEQ multiplex PCR; TCRdb has only the in-frame clones, and not every one. The sample contains 60,000 or so clones, around 66% of which appear only once. Sequences were obtained from PBMCs or T cells enriched from blood (not recorded which). These receptors all come from a woman aged 55 to 70 who had been exposed to COVID-19.

V usage is TRBV4-3 and J usage is TRBJ2-3, with D maybe TRBD2 (5 bases). This CDR3 region has 15 residues. Germline CDR1 and CDR2: LGHNA and YSLEER. V was clipped by 0 bases and J by 7 bases, with 14 bases between them. This CDR3 reads CASSQDFVGVYTQYF. The CDR3 DNA reads as TGCGCCAGCAGCCAAGATTTTGTGGGAGTTTATACGCAGTATTTT.

This clone has just one count. CDR3 in DNA: TGCGCCAGCAGTCTGGTAAGAGAAATGAACACTGAAGCTTTCTTT. Residues: CASSLVREMNTEAFF. The V gene is TRBV23-1, the J gene TRBJ1-1; D unresolved. TRBV23-1 is recorded as an ORF, its role being uncertain. The CDR3 contains 15 residues. The germline V and J ends were trimmed by 4 bases and 0 bases, with 12 bases remaining between them.

The genes are TRBV20-1 and TRBJ2-1; D perhaps matches TRBD1 (6 bases). CDR1 and CDR2 from the germline V gene are DFQATT and SNEGSKA (reference sequence). This CDR3 has 11 amino acids. Trimming removed 6 bases at V and 5 bases at J, with 8 bases between. The CDR3 sequence: CSARTDNEQFF. The CDR3 DNA reads TGCAGTGCGAGGACAGACAATGAGCAGTTCTTC.

This chain connects TRBV29-1 to TRBJ2-7; 9 nucleotides agree with TRBD2. Germline CDR1 SQVTM, CDR2 ANQGSEA. CDR3 length equals 12 residues. With 6 bases clipped from V and 4 bases from J, the junction kept 4 bases outside the gene matches. The CDR3 protein is CSVLTSGYEQYF. The CDR3 DNA reads TGCAGCGTGCTGACTAGCGGATACGAGCAGTACTTC.

V is TRBV3-1 (or the pseudogene TRBV3-2) and J is TRBJ2-3; 10 bases align to TRBD2. Germline V gene data show CDR1 as LGHDT and CDR2 as YNNKEL (reference sequence). The CDR3 loop spans 16 amino acids. J gave up 5 bases and V 3 bases, and 8 bases lay outside the gene matches. The CDR3 region is CASSQRSGGLGDTQYF. The CDR3 DNA sequence: TGTGCCAGCAGCCAGCGTAGCGGGGGGTTAGGAGATACGCAGTATTTT.

A few counts support this clone. V and J are TRBV27 and TRBJ1-4; 7 nucleotides match TRBD1. The germline CDR1 and CDR2 sequences are MNHEY and SMNVEV (reference sequence). The CDR3 has 15 amino acids. V gave up 5 bases and J gave up 8 bases; unmatched junction bases: 11. The CDR3 nucleotides are TGTGCCAGCAGTCACAAGATACCGGGACAGGAAAAACTGTTTTTT. Its translation: CASSHKIPGQEKLFF.

The CDR3 coding sequence is TGTGCCAGCAGCCGTCGTATTGACAGGGTTAATGGCTACACCTTC. Translated, it gives CASSRRIDRVNGYTF. V and J are TRBV7-9 and TRBJ1-2; the match to TRBD1 covers 7 bases. The CDR3 runs 15 residues. The V segment lost 5 bases and the J segment 6 bases; nucleotides outside the gene matches: 12. Germline values: CDR1 SEHNR, CDR2 FQNEAQ (reference sequence).